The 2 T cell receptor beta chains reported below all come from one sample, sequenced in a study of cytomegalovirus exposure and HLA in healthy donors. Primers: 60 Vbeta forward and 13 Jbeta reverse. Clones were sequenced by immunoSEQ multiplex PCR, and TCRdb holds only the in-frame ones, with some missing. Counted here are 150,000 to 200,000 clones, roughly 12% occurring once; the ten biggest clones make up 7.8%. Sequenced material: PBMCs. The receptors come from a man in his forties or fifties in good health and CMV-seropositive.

The DNA of the CDR3 is TGTGCCAGCGTGGCGGATGGAAACACCATATATTTT. Protein sequence: CASVADGNTIYF. V gene TRBV7-9 combines with J gene TRBJ1-3; D is unresolved. Germline values: CDR1 SEHNR, CDR2 FQNEAQ (reference sequence). The CDR3 length is 12 residues. V lost 8 bases and J lost 3, with 8 bases in between.

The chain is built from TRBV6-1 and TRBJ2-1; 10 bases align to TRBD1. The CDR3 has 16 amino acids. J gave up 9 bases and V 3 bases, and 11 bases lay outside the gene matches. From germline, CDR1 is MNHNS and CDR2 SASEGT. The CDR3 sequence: CASSEAVTGGFGEQFF. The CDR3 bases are TGTGCCAGCAGTGAGGCAGTGACAGGGGGCTTTGGTGAGCAGTTCTTC.